Below, one T cell receptor beta chain is given with its context. TCRdb's copy holds only in-frame clones and misses some; the assay was immunoSEQ multiplex PCR. Altogether 170,000 or so clones are present, 80% to 90% being singletons, with the ten largest covering around 12%. The data were obtained in a study of blood T cell repertoires in COVID-19. At the level of the study: T cells, B-cell-depleted T cells, or PBMCs provided the cDNA or gDNA that served as material.

Germline V gene lookup returns CDR1 SGHNT and CDR2 YENEEA. V was cut by 0 bases and J by 3 bases, with 13 bases left in between. The CDR3 extends over 16 amino acids. The sequenced sample was peripheral blood. The receptor was isolated from an older woman with COVID-19, enrolled during active disease. The V gene is TRBV11-3, the J gene TRBJ2-3; a weak D match, TRBD1 (5 bases). In DNA form, the CDR3 reads TGTGCCAGCAGCTTAGAAGGGGCTGCTAGGACAGATACGCAGTATTTT. Translation gives CASSLEGAARTDTQYF.